This T cell receptor beta chain was identified in a study of T cell clonotyping in hematopoietic cell transplantation. Study-wide results and limits: No sorting was done, leaving CD4 and CD8 contributions mixed. Few recipient clonotypes overlapped donors; over 95% were de novo at given depth. Higher Inverse Simpson Index values in graft donor and pretransplant recipient predicted broader posttransplant TCR diversity.

V was pared by 0 bases and J by 6 bases, with 5 bases between. CDR1 and CDR2 from the germline V gene are MNHEY and SVGAGI. CDR3 size: 13 residues. Comment on this clone: No antigen is known for it.

The assay was immunoSEQ multiplex PCR, and TCRdb's table has in-frame clones only and misses some. This sample carries about 70,000 clones, 94% of them seen once, and the ten largest clones take under 2%. V is TRBV6-5 and J is TRBJ1-4; D is perhaps TRBD1 (5 bases). The sample comprised peripheral blood mononuclear cells. The receptor was derived from a man in his forties or fifties in good health. Some clones in this sample may be carry-over from other donors' samples. In nucleotides, the CDR3 is TGTGCCAGCAGTTACTCGGGGGATGAAAAACTGTTTTTT. Its protein product is CASSYSGDEKLFF.